Each of the 13 T cell receptor beta chains below was sequenced from the same sample in a study of T-cell reconstitution after alpha-beta-depleted transplantation in children. For TCRbeta, the library was prepared with unique molecular identifiers. TCRdb re-analysed the PCR reads in MiXCR, keeping a single row per CDR3 protein. Here the sample spans hundreds of thousands of distinct CDR3 sequences, around 14% being singletons. The sample was PBMCs, taken before TCRalphabeta/CD19-depleted stem cell transplant. The receptors come from a girl aged 2 to 9 with congenital amegakaryocytic thrombocytopenia, due to receive a stem cell transplant.

This clonotype has a count of ten or more. The chain recombines TRBV12-3 or TRBV12-4 with TRBJ2-3; D gene uncertain. Trimming left V 1 base short and J 6 bases short, with 8 bases between. This CDR3 comprises 13 residues. CDR3 sequence (DNA): TGTGCCAGCAGTTTAGTAGATATGGATACGCAGTATTTT. This translates into CASSLVDMDTQYF.

This clonotype has at least ten counts. The V call is TRBV6-1, the J call TRBJ1-1; no clear D. The CDR3 spans 14 residues. CDR1 and CDR2 (germline): MNHNS, SASEGT. Trimming removed 6 bases from V and 0 bases from J, with 11 bases in between. For the CDR3, the DNA is TGTGCCAGCAGCGACCTGGGGATGAACACTGAAGCTTTCTTT. Protein: CASSDLGMNTEAFF.

This clonotype came up many times. The chain combines TRBV12-3 or TRBV12-4 with TRBJ1-1; no clear D. Deletions cut 7 bases from V and 1 base from J, with 10 bases between. The CDR3 loop spans 13 amino acids. The CDR3, as DNA: TGTGCCAGCACCCATCGGAGGAACACTGAAGCTTTCTTT. Residues: CASTHRRNTEAFF.

The J gene is TRBJ2-5, the V gene TRBV28, with TRBD2 as a possible D gene (6 bases). The CDR3 covers 16 residues. The germline V gene has CDR1 MDHEN and CDR2 SYDVKM. V lost 3 bases, J lost 2 bases, and 16 bases lay in between. CDR3 residues: CASSLYGSATQETQYF. CDR3 nucleotides: TGTGCCAGCAGTTTGTACGGGAGCGCAACTCAAGAGACCCAGTACTTC.

This clonotype has a handful of counts. The chain is built from TRBV7-6 and TRBJ2-5, with 9 positions matching TRBD2. The germline CDR1 and CDR2 sequences are SGHVS and FNYEAQ. Trimming cost V 3 bases and J 5 bases; bases outside gene matches: 4. This CDR3 contains 14 residues. CDR3 nucleotides: TGTGCCAGCAGCTTCCTAGCGGGATCGGAGACCCAGTACTTC. Translation gives CASSFLAGSETQYF. The entire variable domain, with the rest obtained from reference TRBV7-6 and TRBJ2-5, is as follows: GAGVSQSPRYKVTKRGQDVALRCDPISGHVSLYWYRQALGQGPEFLTYFNYEAQQDKSGLPNDRFSAERPEGSISTLTIQRTEQRDSAMYRCASSFLAGSETQYFGPGTRLLVL.

This clonotype was seen more than once but under ten times. V and J are TRBV5-1 and TRBJ1-3; TRBD1 matches at 7 bases. V lost 7 bases, J lost 0 bases, and 7 bases stayed unmatched. This CDR3 comprises 15 residues. CDR1 is SGHRS, CDR2 YFSETQ, per germline. The CDR3 coding sequence is TGCGCCAGCGGATCGGGACAGAGCTCTGGAAACACCATATATTTT. It translates to CASGSGQSSGNTIYF.

This rearrangement joins TRBV6-2 or TRBV6-3 to TRBJ2-1, with 8 bases lining up with TRBD2. Germline values: CDR1 MNHEY, CDR2 SVGEGT. The CDR3 is 16 amino acids. The V gene end was trimmed by 2 bases and the J gene end by 6 bases; junction bases not matched to a gene: 9. The CDR3 DNA follows: TGTGCCAGCAGTTACCCCGTCCCTAGCGGGTCCAATGAGCAGTTCTTC. Amino acids: CASSYPVPSGSNEQFF.

The chain has TRBV20-1 and TRBJ1-3; D is possibly TRBD1 (5 bases). The CDR3 runs 14 residues. The ends were cut back, 3 bases at V and 0 bases at J, with 9 bases in the middle. Germline-derived CDR1 and CDR2 are DFQATT and SNEGSKA (reference sequence). The CDR3 is CSARVDISGNTIYF. The DNA for the CDR3 is TGCAGTGCTAGGGTGGACATCTCTGGAAACACCATATATTTT.

Details on this clonotype: A much larger clone lies a single base off, so this may be a read error. V and J are TRBV20-1 and TRBJ2-4; D call uncertain. This CDR3 region has 15 residues. Trimming removed 6 bases at V and 0 bases at J, with 15 bases between. Germline assignment: CDR1 DFQATT and CDR2 SNEGSKA (reference sequence). The CDR3 loop is CSAHNSGLAKNIQYF. The CDR3 DNA reads as TGCAGTGCGCATAATTCGGGCCTAGCCAAAAACATTCAGTACTTC.

This clonotype was detected a few times. The chain combines TRBV3-1 with TRBJ2-7, with D possibly being TRBD1 or TRBD2 (5 bases each). Trimming stripped 4 bases from V and 6 bases from J, with 19 bases between. CDR3 length equals 15 residues. The germline V gene has CDR1 LGHDT and CDR2 YNNKEL (reference sequence). The CDR3 reads CASSPLGPHMGEQYF. The CDR3 DNA is TGTGCCAGCAGCCCCTTGGGACCACACATGGGCGAGCAGTACTTC.

Regarding this clonotype: Possible read error: a much larger clone is one base away. V gene TRBV20-1 combines with J gene TRBJ2-3; weak D call: TRBD2 (6 bases). Germline V gene sequence: CDR1 DFQATT, CDR2 SNEGSKA (reference sequence). The CDR3 totals 14 residues. CDR3 sequence reads: CRAILRLGGNTQYF. The DNA for the CDR3 is TGCAGAGCTATTCTCCGACTAGGAGGGAATACGCAGTATTTT.

The chain couples TRBV18 to TRBJ2-3, with TRBD2 matching 10 bases. Unmatched junction bases numbered 8, after V lost 4 bases and J lost 1 base. The length of the CDR3 is 17 residues. Per germline, CDR1 KGHSH and CDR2 LQKENI. The CDR3: CASSRLTGTSGTDTQYF. CDR3 coding DNA: TGTGCCAGCTCACGACTTACCGGGACTAGCGGCACAGATACGCAGTATTTT.

The V call is TRBV20-1, the J call TRBJ2-1; D perhaps matches TRBD2 (7 bases). Germline loops: CDR1 DFQATT, CDR2 SNEGSKA (reference sequence). V lost 6 bases, J lost 7 bases, and 22 bases lay in between. CDR3 length equals 15 residues. The CDR3 nucleotides read TGCAGTGCGTCGTCGGGGGAGGGGGGGAGGAATGAGCAGTTCTTC. It is translated as CSASSGEGGRNEQFF.